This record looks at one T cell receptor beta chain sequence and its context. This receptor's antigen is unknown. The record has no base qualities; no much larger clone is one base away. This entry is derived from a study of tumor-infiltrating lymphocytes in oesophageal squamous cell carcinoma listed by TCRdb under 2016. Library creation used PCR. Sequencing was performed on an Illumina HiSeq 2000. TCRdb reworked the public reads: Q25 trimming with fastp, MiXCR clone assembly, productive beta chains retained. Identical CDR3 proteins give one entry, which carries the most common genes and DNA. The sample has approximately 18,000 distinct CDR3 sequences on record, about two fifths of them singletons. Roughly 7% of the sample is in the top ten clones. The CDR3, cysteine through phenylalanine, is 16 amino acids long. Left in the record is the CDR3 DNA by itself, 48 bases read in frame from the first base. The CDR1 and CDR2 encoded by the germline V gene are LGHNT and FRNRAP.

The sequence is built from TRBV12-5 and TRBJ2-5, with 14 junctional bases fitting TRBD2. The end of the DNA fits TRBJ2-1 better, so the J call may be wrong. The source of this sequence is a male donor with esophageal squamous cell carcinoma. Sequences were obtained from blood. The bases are TGTGCTAGTGGTCCCCCCGGGACTAGCGGGAGAGATGAGCAGTTCTTC. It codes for CASGPPGTSGRDEQFF.